Detailed here is one TCR beta chain. Under the authors' procedure: Amplified reference gene primers provided the basis for estimating nucleated cell counts. Sequencing used immunoSEQ multiplex PCR; TCRdb keeps in-frame clones, though not all of them. That table furnishes V, J and clone size, whereas the DNA furnished D and trimming. Among about 170,000 clones listed, around nine tenths were seen once. This entry comes from a study of blood T cell repertoires in COVID-19. The wider study: PBMCs, B-cell-depleted T cells, or T cells provided the cDNA or gDNA that made up the material.

Per germline, CDR1 SGHDT and CDR2 YYEEEE. CDR3 size: 14 residues. Trimming left V 0 bases short and J 2 bases short, with 8 bases between. The source is a young man with active or convalescent COVID-19. J is TRBJ2-5 and V is TRBV5-6, with D hard to call. The material sequenced was peripheral blood. In nucleotides, the CDR3 is TGTGCCAGCAGCTTGGCGAGGCCACAAGAGACCCAGTACTTC. Protein product: CASSLARPQETQYF.